This T cell receptor beta chain was recovered during a study of shared clonotypes between healthy human individuals. The overall study: Each donor's CD4 naive and CD4 memory cells filled three plates apiece, CD8 naive two, and CD8 memory one.

CD45RO negativity and positive selection for CCR7 defined naive CD8 cells, a population that excluded terminally differentiated effector memory CD45RA+ cells. A remark on this clone: No antigen is known for it. Other DNA sequences of this sample code for an identical CDR3.

Deletions cut 8 bases from V and 4 bases from J, with 6 bases between. Per germline, CDR1 SEHNR and CDR2 FQNEAQ (reference sequence). This CDR3 contains 11 residues. Study results and limitations: Sharing across four donors was highest in naive CD4 (roughly 5%) and lowest in memory CD8 (approximately 0.4%). Generation of non-shared clonotypes was less probable than generation of clonotypes shared by all four donors.

Sequencing used immunoSEQ multiplex PCR; TCRdb keeps in-frame clones, though not all of them. The sample shows more than 2 million clones, over 85% of them seen only once. The chain couples TRBV7-9 to TRBJ1-3; no clear D gene. This receptor was taken from a man younger than 35 in good health. The source material was naive CD8+ T cells sorted from blood. The CDR3 here is CASLSGNTIYF. The CDR3 DNA reads as TGTGCCAGCCTATCAGGAAACACCATATATTTT.